This TCR beta chain was recorded in a study of blood T cell repertoires in COVID-19. Study in general: Acute-phase and convalescent COVID-19 samples originated in the United States, Italy and Spain. In each case, the material was cDNA or gDNA derived from T cells, B-cell-depleted T cells, or PBMCs.

As originally analysed: Reference gene primer amplification in the assay estimated nucleated cell counts. Assay used: immunoSEQ multiplex PCR; TCRdb lists only in-frame clones, some missing. Clone size and V and J calls were adopted from that table, with D and trimming inferred from the DNA. The sample has 250,000 to 300,000 clones, 65% to 90% seen once. Input material: peripheral blood. The clonotype was recovered from a woman between 55 and 75 years old with active or convalescent COVID-19.

CDR3: CASKRGGEWETQYF. In DNA, the CDR3 is TGTGCCAGTAAAAGAGGGGGGGAGTGGGAGACCCAGTACTTC. The V call is TRBV19, the J call TRBJ2-5, with D possibly matching TRBD2 (7 bases). Per germline, CDR1 LNHDA and CDR2 SQIVND (reference sequence). V was pared by 7 bases and J by 5 bases, with 17 bases between. The CDR3 spans 14 residues. The full variable domain, its missing parts supplied by reference TRBV19 and TRBJ2-5, is DGGITQSPKYLFRKEGQNVTLSCEQNLNHDAMYWYRQDPGQGLRLIYYSQIVNDFQKGDIAEGYSVSREKKESFPLTVTSAQKNPTAFYLCASKRGGEWETQYFGPGTRLLVL.